This is a list of T cell receptor beta chains from one sample in a study of cytomegalovirus exposure and HLA in healthy donors. Assay used: immunoSEQ multiplex PCR; TCRdb lists only in-frame clones, some missing. The sample has about 180,000 clones, more than 75% seen once. Input material: PBMCs. The origin of the receptors is a woman aged 30 to 39 in good health and CMV-seropositive. Each CDR3 is given with its conserved first and last residue. The order of the fields is clone size, V gene, D gene, J gene, CDR3 protein, CDR3 DNA. D genes are given only for firm matches. Where a row states a size, it is once, few, many or the class of an expanded clone; other rows omit it.

.	TRBV6-6	TRBD1	TRBJ2-7	CASSYAGQGDSYEQYF	TGTGCCAGCAGTTACGCGGGACAGGGGGACTCCTACGAGCAGTACTTC
.	TRBV27	TRBD2	TRBJ2-3	CATTSGGAVDTQYF	TGTGCCACCACTAGCGGGGGGGCAGTAGATACGCAGTATTTT
.	TRBV16	.	TRBJ2-7	CASSQILGGEQYF	TGTGCCAGCAGCCAAATCCTAGGTGGCGAGCAGTACTTC
.	TRBV19	TRBD1	TRBJ1-4	CASLGQGTEKLFF	TGTGCCAGTCTGGGACAGGGGACGGAAAAACTGTTTTTT
.	TRBV5-1	TRBD2	TRBJ2-7	CASSLAPGTTDPYEQYF	TGCGCCAGCAGCTTGGCGCCCGGGACTACAGACCCCTACGAGCAGTACTTC
.	TRBV15	TRBD2	TRBJ2-2	CATRAGGESGELFF	TGTGCCACCAGAGCGGGGGGGGAGTCCGGGGAGCTGTTTTTT
few	TRBV7-8	TRBD1	TRBJ2-3	CASSFWTGGAKDTQYF	TGTGCCAGCAGCTTCTGGACAGGGGGCGCAAAAGATACGCAGTATTTT
.	TRBV5-8	TRBD1	TRBJ2-1	CASSAMAGGTYNEQFF	TGTGCCAGCAGCGCGATGGCAGGGGGTACCTACAATGAGCAGTTCTTC
.	TRBV1	.	TRBJ2-5	CTSSQDIGRAQRKTQYF	TGCACCAGCAGCCAAGATATCGGGCGGGCCCAAAGGAAGACCCAGTACTTC
once	TRBV19	.	TRBJ2-5	CASSIDREDQETQYF	TGTGCCAGTAGTATAGACAGGGAGGACCAAGAGACCCAGTACTTC
.	TRBV5-1	.	TRBJ2-3	CASSWKRDKSTDTQYF	TGCGCCAGCAGCTGGAAACGGGACAAGAGCACAGATACGCAGTATTTT
few	TRBV7-7	TRBD2	TRBJ2-3	CASSFGLVGDTQYF	TGTGCCAGCAGCTTCGGACTAGTAGGAGATACGCAGTATTTT
.	TRBV5-1	TRBD1	TRBJ2-6	CASSPGQGPMGANVLTF	TGCGCCAGCAGCCCGGGACAGGGCCCTATGGGGGCCAACGTCCTGACTTTC
few	TRBV28	.	TRBJ1-1	CASSFRGTEAFF	TGTGCCAGCAGTTTCCGCGGGACTGAAGCTTTCTTT
.	TRBV27	TRBD2	TRBJ2-7	CASSLTSGGAYEQYF	TGTGCCAGCAGTTTGACTAGCGGGGGGGCTTACGAGCAGTACTTC
once	TRBV10-3	TRBD1	TRBJ1-2	CAISGSGDSFYGYTF	TGTGCCATCAGTGGGTCCGGGGACAGCTTCTATGGCTACACCTTC
.	TRBV27	TRBD1	TRBJ2-7	CASSLGTGPSYEQYF	TGTGCCAGCAGTTTGGGGACAGGGCCCTCCTACGAGCAGTACTTC
once	TRBV4-2	.	TRBJ2-7	CASSHPQAGTSYEQYF	TGTGCCAGCAGCCACCCCCAAGCGGGGACATCCTACGAGCAGTACTTC
few	TRBV5-4	.	TRBJ1-1	CASSLFTDSMNTEAFF	TGTGCCAGCAGCTTGTTTACCGACAGCATGAACACTGAAGCTTTCTTT
.	TRBV25-1	TRBD2	TRBJ2-7	CASSATSLAGASYEQYF	TGTGCCAGCAGCGCGACCTCCCTAGCGGGGGCCTCCTACGAGCAGTACTTC
.	TRBV7-6	TRBD2	TRBJ2-3	CASSLNYPTAGDLPGTQYF	TGTGCCAGCAGCTTGAATTACCCCACAGCGGGGGATTTGCCTGGGACGCAGTATTTT
once	TRBV5-1	TRBD2	TRBJ2-5	CASSLPTSGGRVKETQYF	TGCGCCAGCAGCCTTCCAACTAGCGGGGGCCGCGTAAAAGAGACCCAGTACTTC
.	TRBV5-6	TRBD1	TRBJ2-5	CASSLTGISETQYF	TGTGCCAGCAGCCTGACAGGGATTTCAGAGACCCAGTACTTC
.	TRBV28	.	TRBJ1-5	CASNKAYYSNQPQHF	TGTGCCAGCAATAAGGCCTACTATAGCAATCAGCCCCAGCATTTT
once	TRBV7-9	TRBD2	TRBJ2-7	CASSLGTSGVEQYF	TGTGCCAGCAGCTTAGGGACTAGCGGGGTCGAGCAGTACTTC
.	TRBV29-1	.	TRBJ1-2	CSVQGRENYGYTF	TGCAGCGTACAGGGAAGAGAGAACTATGGCTACACCTTC
.	TRBV5-4	TRBD1	TRBJ1-6	CASSSGTVNSPLHF	TGTGCCAGCAGCTCCGGGACAGTTAATTCACCCCTCCACTTT
.	TRBV4-2	.	TRBJ2-3	CASSPSGFTDTQYF	TGTGCCAGCAGCCCCAGCGGTTTCACAGATACGCAGTATTTT
few	TRBV6-5	.	TRBJ1-2	CASSYTANYGYTF	TGTGCCAGCAGTTATACAGCTAACTATGGCTACACCTTC